This T cell receptor beta chain was observed in a study of OX40 agonist ivuxolimab in advanced cancers. About the research overall: Patients received ivuxolimab, an intravenous treatment, every 2 weeks at 0.01 to 10 mg/kg. Study findings and constraints: A proportion of nonresponders additionally exhibited low normalized T-cell clonal expansion. The CD4+ and CD8+ T cells in the blood had expanded clonally by week 6 at 0.1 to 3.0 mg/kg.

The method was immunoSEQ multiplex PCR; TCRdb's version includes in-frame clones alone and lacks a portion of them. Altogether around 140,000 clones are present, approximately 90% being singletons, with the ten largest covering approximately 0.99%. A note on this clone: Its target is not known.

Autoimmune disease history or systemic immunosuppression disqualified patients. This CDR3 is built from 14 residues. Trimming at V came to 7 bases and at J to 8 bases, leaving 13 bases not matched to a gene. Germline values: CDR1 ENHRY, CDR2 SYGVKD. The J gene is TRBJ1-2, the V gene TRBV10-3, with 7 positions matching TRBD1. This specimen consisted of CD4+ or CD8+ T cells sorted from blood, obtained in a trial of the OX40 agonist ivuxolimab. This TCR came from an adult with an advanced solid tumor such as melanoma, head and neck, liver or kidney cancer. The CDR3 DNA follows: TGTGCCATCAACCGGGACAGCGAAGCGGAAGGCTACACCTTC. Translating gives CAINRDSEAEGYTF.